Listed here are 8 T cell receptor beta chains from one sample, sequenced in a study of human T cells and chemical hapten exposure. TCRdb itself ran the RACE reads through MiXCR, one entry per CDR3 protein. The sample shows some 380,000 distinct CDR3 sequences, 4% to 5.5% of them seen only once. The time point here: patch test 1, 2 weeks after DPC sensitization. Specified treatment: therapeutic diphenylcyclopropenone sensitization with weekly scalp DPC. Sequenced material: whole blood, taken in connection with sensitization to the hapten diphenylcyclopropenone (DPC). All receptors derive from a woman aged 45-60 years with alopecia areata. Some clones in this sample may be carry-over from other donors' samples.

This clonotype was counted many times. This chain connects TRBV3-1 to TRBJ1-2, with D perhaps TRBD1 (6 bases). This CDR3 contains 13 residues. The V end lost 2 bases, the J end lost 4 bases, and 8 bases lay between the germline ends. CDR1 is LGHDT, CDR2 YNNKEL, per germline (reference sequence). CDR3 DNA: TGTGCCAGCAGCCAAATACAGGGCTATGGCTACACCTTC. Amino acid sequence: CASSQIQGYGYTF.

This clonotype was recorded at least ten times. For the CDR3, the DNA is TGTGCCAGCAGCCTTACCGGGGCGAAGGCTGAAGCTTTCTTT. It specifies CASSLTGAKAEAFF. The chain recombines TRBV12-3 or TRBV12-4 with TRBJ1-1; D might be TRBD1 (5 bases). Trimming cost V 6 bases and J 6 bases, with 17 bases left between them. This CDR3 is 14 amino acids long.

There are many counts of this clonotype. This chain joins TRBV10-3 and TRBJ1-1; 9 bases line up with TRBD1. CDR3 length: 13 amino acids. V was clipped by 11 bases and J by 5 bases; unmatched bases: 9. Per germline, CDR1 ENHRY and CDR2 SYGVKD. The CDR3 nucleotides are TGTGCCTACAGGACAGGGGAGGTTACTGAAGCTTTCTTT. This translates into CAYRTGEVTEAFF.

A remark on this clonotype: This clone may be a read error of a much larger clone one base away. This chain connects TRBV29-1 to TRBJ2-5; 7 nucleotides match TRBD2. With V trimmed by 3 bases and J by 3 bases, 13 bases remained unmatched. CDR1 and CDR2 from the germline V gene are SQVTM and ANQGSEA. The CDR3 is 16 residues long. The CDR3 spells CSVESVEGLTKETQYF. The CDR3 DNA sequence: TGCAGCGTTGAGTCTGTGGAGGGACTAACGAAAGAGACCCAGTACTTC.

The sample holds many counts of this clonotype. V gene TRBV9 combines with J gene TRBJ2-3, with 8 bases lining up with TRBD2. The germline V gene has CDR1 SGDLS and CDR2 YYNGEE. CDR3 length: 15 amino acids. V lost 6 bases to trimming and J lost 6 bases; unmatched junction nucleotides: 12. The CDR3 here is CASNGRDGRDDTQYF. The CDR3 DNA reads as TGTGCCAGCAACGGCAGGGACGGGAGGGATGATACGCAGTATTTT. The full variable domain, its missing parts supplied by reference TRBV9 and TRBJ2-3, is DSGVTQTPKHLITATGQRVTLRCSPRSGDLSVYWYQQSLDQGLQFLIQYYNGEERAKGNILERFSAQQFPDLHSELNLSSLELGDSALYFCASNGRDGRDDTQYFGPGTRLTVL.

The table lists this clonotype with a few counts. The rearrangement joins TRBV6-5 to TRBJ2-7; TRBD2 agrees at 14 bases. From germline, CDR1 is MNHEY and CDR2 SVGAGI. The CDR3 runs to 14 residues. The junction had 4 bases not matched to a gene; V was cut back by 6 bases and J by 6 bases. DNA for the CDR3: TGTGCCAGCAGGGCCGGGACTAGCGGGGGCGAGCAGTACTTC. As protein: CASRAGTSGGEQYF.

Many counts were recorded for this clonotype. The chain has TRBV28 and TRBJ2-7; a weak D match, TRBD2 (6 bases). Trimming removed 2 bases from V and 2 bases from J, with 10 bases in between. The germline CDR1 and CDR2 sequences are MDHEN and SYDVKM. This CDR3 spans 14 amino acids. In DNA form, the CDR3 reads TGTGCCAGCAGTTTACGGCTAGCGCCCTACGAGCAGTACTTC. This gives the protein CASSLRLAPYEQYF.

At least ten counts were recorded for this clonotype. The J gene is TRBJ2-1, the V gene TRBV7-2, with 8 bases aligning to TRBD2. After removal of 5 bases from V and 3 bases from J, the junction contained 3 bases not matched to a gene. Germline V gene sequence: CDR1 SGHTA, CDR2 FQGNSA. This CDR3 contains 14 residues. CDR3 in amino acids: CASSHGGDYNEQFF. For the CDR3, the DNA is TGTGCCAGCAGCCACGGGGGGGACTACAATGAGCAGTTCTTC.